The 28 T cell receptor beta chains in this list originate from one sample, sequenced in a study of T-cell memory formation after mild COVID-19. In TCRdb, the 5' RACE reads were re-called with MiXCR into one record per CDR3 protein. There are around 320,000 distinct CDR3 sequences in the sample; roughly 13% occur only once, and approximately 22% lies in the top ten. Sequencing was carried out using PBMCs or a T cell subset sorted from them (not recorded which). The receptors derive from a man aged 18-30 years who had mild COVID-19 (a few samples of this study predate the infection). Cell type and time point are not known.

The chain has TRBV19 and TRBJ1-5; D is perhaps TRBD1 (6 bases). This CDR3 contains 13 residues. Trimming took off 6 bases at V and 5 bases at J, with 11 bases between the two ends. Germline V gene data show CDR1 as LNHDA and CDR2 as SQIVND (reference sequence). The CDR3 protein is CASRKDRDQPQHF. The CDR3 nucleotides are TGTGCCAGTAGAAAGGACAGAGATCAGCCCCAGCATTTT.

This clonotype has more than one count but fewer than ten. The genes are TRBV7-2 and TRBJ2-1, with TRBD2 matching 13 bases. The CDR3 contains 15 residues. J gave up 16 bases and V 5 bases, and 14 bases lay outside the gene matches. Germline V gene data show CDR1 as SGHTA and CDR2 as FQGNSA. CDR3 DNA: TGTGCCAGCAGCGCCCCGGGACTAGCGGGGACTACAGGATTCTTC. The encoded protein is CASSAPGLAGTTGFF.

The J gene is TRBJ1-3, the V gene TRBV15, with D hard to call. V lost 0 bases and J lost 0, with 15 bases in between. CDR3 length equals 18 residues. Germline V gene data show CDR1 as LNHNV and CDR2 as YYDKDF (reference sequence). The CDR3 is CATSRETALVSSGNTIYF. The CDR3 coding sequence is TGTGCCACCAGCAGAGAGACCGCACTTGTGAGCTCTGGAAACACCATATATTTT.

This clonotype was seen a handful of times. A much larger clone is a single base away; this may be a read error. The chain couples TRBV12-3 or TRBV12-4 to TRBJ2-2, with a possible D match to TRBD1 (6 bases). The V and J ends lost 6 bases and 1 base respectively, with 6 bases between them. CDR3 length: 13 amino acids. This CDR3 reads CASRTGNTGELFF. The CDR3 nucleotides read TGTGCCAGCAGGACAGGGAACACCGGGGAGCTGTTTTTT.

This clonotype was counted only a few times. CDR3 in amino acids: CASSLHRQGPDQPQHF. The CDR3 region has the DNA TGTGCCAGCAGCCTTCATAGGCAGGGGCCGGATCAGCCCCAGCATTTT. The chain links TRBV5-6 to TRBJ1-5; D may be TRBD1 (6 bases). The CDR3 contains 16 residues. Per the germline V gene, CDR1 is SGHDT and CDR2 is YYEEEE. Trimming stripped 4 bases from V and 5 bases from J, with 19 bases between. The entire variable domain, with the rest obtained from reference TRBV5-6 and TRBJ1-5, is as follows: DAGVTQSPTHLIKTRGQQVTLRCSPKSGHDTVSWYQQALGQGPQFIFQYYEEEERQRGNFPDRFSGHQFPNYSSELNVNALLLGDSALYLCASSLHRQGPDQPQHFGDGTRLSIL.

Here the CDR3 DNA reads TGTGCCAGCAGGGGACTGGCCACCTACGAGCAGTACTTC. Translated: CASRGLATYEQYF. This chain uses TRBV6-5 with TRBJ2-7; D might be TRBD2 (6 bases). Trimming cost V 6 bases and J 2 bases, with 11 bases left between them. Germline lookup yields CDR1 MNHEY and CDR2 SVGAGI. The CDR3 extends over 13 amino acids.

The J gene is TRBJ1-6, the V gene TRBV12-3 or TRBV12-4; D is perhaps TRBD1 (5 bases). Between the trimmed V and J ends, which lost 5 bases and 6 bases, there was a span of 8 bases. CDR3 length equals 13 residues. The DNA for the CDR3 is TGTGCCAGCAGTGCGACAGCTAATTCACCCCTCCACTTT. Translated, it gives CASSATANSPLHF.

CDR3 sequence reads: CASSLSGTGGGYGYTF. The CDR3 coding sequence is TGTGCCAGCAGTTTATCGGGGACAGGGGGCGGCTATGGCTACACCTTC. The chain uses TRBV27 and TRBJ1-2; 12 bases match TRBD1. Trimming at V came to 0 bases and at J to 4 bases, leaving 3 bases not matched to a gene. Germline V lookup: CDR1 MNHEY, CDR2 SMNVEV (reference sequence). The CDR3 length is 16 residues.

This clonotype was picked up many times. The chain combines TRBV5-1 with TRBJ2-5; D is undetermined. Deletions cut 2 bases from V and 4 bases from J, with 9 bases between. The CDR3 consists of 13 residues. CDR1 SGHRS and CDR2 YFSETQ come from the germline V gene. DNA of the CDR3: TGCGCCAGCAGCTTTAGGGTGCCAGAGACCCAGTACTTC. Translated: CASSFRVPETQYF.

This clonotype showed up many times. V and J are TRBV5-5 and TRBJ2-5; 10 positions match TRBD2. CDR1 is SGHKS, CDR2 YYEKEE, per germline (reference sequence). Trimming at V came to 4 bases and at J to 4 bases, leaving 10 bases not matched to a gene. The CDR3 length is 16 residues. DNA for the CDR3: TGTGCCAGCAGCCCTAGGGCTAGCGGGGGTGTAGAGACCCAGTACTTC. It codes for CASSPRASGGVETQYF.

The V gene is TRBV7-9, the J gene TRBJ2-2; no clear D gene. The CDR3 totals 13 residues. V dropped 4 bases and J dropped 6 bases, with 9 bases sitting between them. In germline, CDR1 is SEHNR, CDR2 FQNEAQ (reference sequence). For the CDR3, the DNA is TGTGCCAGCAGCTCTCTGAAGGCCGGGGAGCTGTTTTTT. Protein sequence: CASSSLKAGELFF.

The chain carries TRBV7-9 and TRBJ1-2; no firm D call. Germline values: CDR1 SEHNR, CDR2 FQNEAQ (reference sequence). The CDR3 is made up of 14 amino acids. V was trimmed by 5 bases and J by 8 bases, leaving 18 bases between them. CDR3 nucleotide sequence: TGTGCCAGCAGCCCTACGACTCCGGATGGGGGCTACACCTTC. Protein product: CASSPTTPDGGYTF.

The chain carries TRBV19 and TRBJ1-2, with 7 bases lining up with TRBD1. J lost 4 bases, V lost 11 bases, and 13 bases had no gene match. This CDR3 spans 14 amino acids. Germline V gene data show CDR1 as LNHDA and CDR2 as SQIVND (reference sequence). The CDR3 bases are TGTGCCTCACGTGGCAGGGGGGCCCGCTATGGCTACACCTTC. This encodes CASRGRGARYGYTF.

This clonotype was seen more than once but under ten times. The chain joins TRBV3-1 to TRBJ2-1; D call uncertain. Germline lookup yields CDR1 LGHDT and CDR2 YNNKEL (reference sequence). The CDR3 covers 14 residues. With 2 bases removed from V and 4 bases from J, the gap between germline ends came to 9 bases. CDR3 DNA: TGTGCCAGCAGCCAATTAATGAGTTACAATGAGCAGTTCTTC. Its translation: CASSQLMSYNEQFF.

The chain is built from TRBV9 and TRBJ2-7, with TRBD1 matching over 9 bases. Germline CDR1 is SGDLS and CDR2 is YYNGEE. The V gene end was trimmed by 3 bases and the J gene end by 2 bases; junction bases not matched to a gene: 12. This CDR3 contains 17 residues. CDR3 region: CASSARDRDRSPYEQYF. The CDR3 region has the DNA TGTGCCAGCAGCGCCAGGGACAGGGACCGGTCCCCCTACGAGCAGTACTTC. The variable domain in full, with the rest retrieved from reference TRBV9 and TRBJ2-7, is DSGVTQTPKHLITATGQRVTLRCSPRSGDLSVYWYQQSLDQGLQFLIQYYNGEERAKGNILERFSAQQFPDLHSELNLSSLELGDSALYFCASSARDRDRSPYEQYFGPGTRLTVT.

The V and J genes are TRBV12-3 or TRBV12-4 and TRBJ1-5; the D gene is possibly TRBD1 (5 bases). Between the trimmed V and J ends, which lost 0 bases and 1 base, there was a span of 10 bases. This CDR3 region has 16 residues. CDR3 nucleotides: TGTGCCAGCAGTTTAGCGGGGGTGGGGAGCAATCAGCCCCAGCATTTT. Its protein product is CASSLAGVGSNQPQHF.

V and J are TRBV12-3 or TRBV12-4 and TRBJ1-2; 10 bases map to TRBD1. V trimming: 4 bases; J trimming: 8 bases; junction bases outside the gene matches: 10. This CDR3 has 15 amino acids. As DNA, the CDR3 is TGTGCCAGCAGTTCCGGGACAGGGGCGATTAGGGGCTACACCTTC. Protein sequence: CASSSGTGAIRGYTF.

This clonotype appeared many times. The chain is built from TRBV12-3 or TRBV12-4 and TRBJ2-3, with TRBD1 identical over 8 bases. V dropped 6 bases and J dropped 5; count of bases not matched to a gene: 4. The CDR3 runs to 13 residues. The CDR3 protein is CASRQGAVDTQYF. DNA of the CDR3: TGTGCCAGCAGGCAGGGGGCGGTAGATACGCAGTATTTT.

The genes are TRBV12-3 or TRBV12-4 and TRBJ2-1; 9 bases agree with TRBD1. The CDR3 spans 16 residues. The junction had 10 bases not matched to a gene; V was cut back by 6 bases and J by 4 bases. In nucleotides, the CDR3 is TGTGCCAGCAGAAAAACCCCGGGACAGGGTTACAATGAGCAGTTCTTC. It codes for CASRKTPGQGYNEQFF.

This clonotype has just a few counts. The chain uses TRBV20-1 and TRBJ2-1; 9 bases are shared with TRBD1. This CDR3 is 14 amino acids long. V lost 5 bases to trimming and J lost 8 bases; unmatched junction nucleotides: 10. Germline V CDR1 and CDR2: DFQATT, SNEGSKA (reference sequence). The CDR3 loop reads CSAGLGQGRHEQFF. The CDR3, as DNA: TGCAGTGCTGGACTGGGACAGGGCAGACATGAGCAGTTCTTC.

The genes are TRBV12-3 or TRBV12-4 and TRBJ1-1; D not certain. The CDR3 has 14 residues. V was cut by 3 bases and J by 3 bases, with 11 bases left in between. The CDR3 bases are TGTGCCAGCAGTTTCACGTGGCCCGACACTGAAGCTTTCTTT. It translates to CASSFTWPDTEAFF.

This clonotype was counted only a few times. This chain links TRBV20-1 with TRBJ2-2; possibly TRBD1 for D (5 bases). Germline V gene sequence: CDR1 DFQATT, CDR2 SNEGSKA (reference sequence). The V gene lost 5 bases and the J gene lost 4 bases, with 14 bases spanning the gap. This CDR3 is 14 amino acids long. CDR3 bases: TGCAGTGCTCTCTCCAGGGAAGTCACCGGGGAGCTGTTTTTT. This encodes CSALSREVTGELFF.

The chain recombines TRBV9 with TRBJ2-2, with TRBD1 matching 10 bases. The germline V gene has CDR1 SGDLS and CDR2 YYNGEE. The CDR3 is 18 amino acids. With 3 bases clipped from V and 6 bases from J, the junction kept 14 bases outside the gene matches. CDR3 loop: CASSGIRDRGPSAGELFF. In nucleotides, the CDR3 is TGTGCCAGCAGCGGGATCCGGGACAGGGGTCCTTCCGCCGGGGAGCTGTTTTTT.

This clonotype has more than one count but fewer than ten. The J gene is TRBJ2-3, the V gene TRBV5-4, with D possibly being TRBD1 (5 bases). Germline V gives CDR1 SGHNT, CDR2 YYREEE (reference sequence). Trimming pared 2 bases from V and 0 bases from J, leaving 13 bases between. The CDR3 is 16 residues long. DNA of the CDR3: TGTGCCAGCAGCTTAAGCAGGGTGAGGAGCACAGATACGCAGTATTTT. This codes for CASSLSRVRSTDTQYF.

This clonotype was seen more than once but under ten times. The rearrangement uses TRBV4-1 and TRBJ2-7; D call uncertain. The length of the CDR3 is 14 residues. The germline V gene has CDR1 MGHRA and CDR2 YSYEKL. V was shortened by 0 bases and J by 3 bases, with 9 bases between the two germline ends. The CDR3 loop reads CASSQEQWDYEQYV. Written as DNA, the CDR3 is TGCGCCAGCAGCCAAGAACAATGGGACTACGAGCAGTACGTC.

This clonotype has more than one count but fewer than ten. The V call is TRBV5-4, the J call TRBJ2-2; 12 bases align to TRBD1. Germline values: CDR1 SGHNT, CDR2 YYREEE (reference sequence). The CDR3 is 16 residues long. Losses at the gene ends were 3 bases for V and 4 bases for J; bases not matched to a gene: 4. Here the CDR3 reads CASSSGTGGPTGELFF. For the CDR3, the DNA is TGTGCCAGCAGCTCCGGGACAGGGGGCCCCACCGGGGAGCTGTTTTTT.

This clonotype was seen ten or more times. The chain recombines TRBV6-6 with TRBJ2-7; 11 bases line up with TRBD1. This CDR3 is 15 amino acids long. Trimming removed 6 bases from V and 4 bases from J; junction bases left unmatched: 8. The V gene's germline CDR1 is MNHNY and CDR2 SVGAGI (reference sequence). The DNA of the CDR3 is TGTGCCAGCAGATTACCCGGACAGGGGGCATACGAGCAGTACTTC. Translating it yields CASRLPGQGAYEQYF.

This clonotype was observed a handful of times. V gene TRBV10-3 combines with J gene TRBJ2-7; TRBD1 aligns across 8 bases. The CDR3 runs 13 residues. The trim removed 2 bases at V and 3 bases at J, leaving 0 bases unmatched. CDR1 ENHRY and CDR2 SYGVKD come from the germline V gene. CDR3 amino acids: CAISEGQGYEQYV. The CDR3 region has the DNA TGTGCCATCAGTGAGGGACAGGGCTACGAGCAGTACGTC.